This TCR beta chain was identified in a study of blood T cell repertoires in COVID-19. About the study: Sites across the United States, Italy and Spain contributed samples from acute and convalescent COVID-19.

Individuals drawn from approximately 22 US areas were roughly 18 to 95 years old. This table comes from immunoSEQ multiplex PCR, and its TCRdb copy is limited to in-frame clones, with some not included. Of 200,000 to 250,000 clones in the sample, about four fifths were seen once. This CDR3 has 11 residues. The V gene end was trimmed by 3 bases and the J gene end by 5 bases; junction bases not matched to a gene: 0. Germline CDR1 is DFQATT and CDR2 is SNEGSKA (reference sequence). The sample comprised PBMCs or T cells enriched from blood (not recorded which). This clonotype was sampled from a woman aged 55 to 70 who had recovered from COVID-19. V gene TRBV20-1 combines with J gene TRBJ1-1, with 7 bases aligning to TRBD1. The CDR3: CSARTGTEAFF. Written as DNA, the CDR3 is TGCAGTGCTAGGACAGGGACTGAAGCTTTCTTT.